This TCR beta chain was obtained from a study of blood T cell repertoires in COVID-19. Germline CDR1 and CDR2: MNHEY and SVGAGI. The V gene end was trimmed by 6 bases and the J gene end by 5 bases; junction bases not matched to a gene: 11. The CDR3 totals 15 residues. Repertoires were generated with immunoSEQ multiplex PCR, while TCRdb's copy carries only in-frame clones and drops some. The table includes 100,000 to 150,000 clones, roughly 91% detected once. The sequence derives from a human donor in a cohort sampled during active COVID-19. The chain employs TRBV6-5 and TRBJ2-5; 8 nucleotides agree with TRBD2. Sequenced material: peripheral blood. The CDR3 sequence: CASRRTVAGGETQYF. For the CDR3, the DNA is TGTGCCAGCAGGCGAACGGTGGCGGGAGGCGAGACCCAGTACTTC.